The entry below gives a single T cell receptor (beta chain) sequence along with its context. This record belongs to a study of shared clonotypes between healthy human individuals. Original processing methods: ImmunoSEQ junction-only sequences lacked quality scores, so their filtering differed. The method was immunoSEQ multiplex PCR; TCRdb's version includes in-frame clones alone and lacks a portion of them. V and J calls plus clone size are reproduced from that table; the DNA served to infer D and trimming. The sample holds about 2.5 million clones, approximately 90% seen once. The CDR3 sequence is 12 residues long. The V and J ends lost 0 bases and 6 bases respectively, with 7 bases between them. Germline lookup yields CDR1 SGHDT and CDR2 YYEEEE.

Sequences were obtained from naive CD4+ T cells from PBMCs. The subset was: CD45RA+ positively selected. The receptor's source is a young man in good health. Some clones in this sample may be carry-over from other donors' samples. This chain joins TRBV5-6 and TRBJ2-7; no reliable D call. The CDR3, as DNA: TGTGCCAGCAGCTTGGCTGGCATCGAGCAGTACTTC. It translates to CASSLAGIEQYF. The full variable domain, with the rest looked up from reference TRBV5-6 and TRBJ2-7, is DAGVTQSPTHLIKTRGQQVTLRCSPKSGHDTVSWYQQALGQGPQFIFQYYEEEERQRGNFPDRFSGHQFPNYSSELNVNALLLGDSALYLCASSLAGIEQYFGPGTRLTVT.